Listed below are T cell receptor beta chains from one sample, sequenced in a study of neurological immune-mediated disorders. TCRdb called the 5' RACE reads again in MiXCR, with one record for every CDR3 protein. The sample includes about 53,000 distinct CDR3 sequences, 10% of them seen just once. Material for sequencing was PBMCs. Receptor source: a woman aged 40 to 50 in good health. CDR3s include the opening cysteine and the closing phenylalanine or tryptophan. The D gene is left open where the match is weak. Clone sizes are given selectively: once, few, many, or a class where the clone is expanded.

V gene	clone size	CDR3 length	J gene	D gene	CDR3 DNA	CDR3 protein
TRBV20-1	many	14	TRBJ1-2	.	TGCAGTGCCCTACCCCGGGTGATGGGCTATGGCTACACCTTC	CSALPRVMGYGYTF
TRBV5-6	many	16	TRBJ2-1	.	TGTGCCAGCAGCTTGGCCCCTACAGGGCCTTACAATGAGCAGTTCTTC	CASSLAPTGPYNEQFF
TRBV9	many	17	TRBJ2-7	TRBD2	TGTGCCAGCAGCGTAGCCATTCCGGGACTAGCGGACTACGAGCAGTACTTC	CASSVAIPGLADYEQYF
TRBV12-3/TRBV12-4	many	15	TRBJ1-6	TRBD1	TGTGCCAGCACCCTTGGACAGGGGGACAATTCACCCCTCCACTTT	CASTLGQGDNSPLHF
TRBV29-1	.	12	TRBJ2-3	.	TGCAGCGTTGTGGGGCGCCCAGATACGCAGTATTTT	CSVVGRPDTQYF
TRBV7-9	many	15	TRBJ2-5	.	TGTGCCAGCAGCTTAGGAATAGCGGACCAAGAGACCCAGTACTTC	CASSLGIADQETQYF
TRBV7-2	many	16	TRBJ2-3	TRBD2	TGTGCCAGCAGCACCGGGACTAGCGGGAGGGCAGATACGCAGTATTTT	CASSTGTSGRADTQYF
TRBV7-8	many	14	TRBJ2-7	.	TGTGCCAGCAGCTTCGGCAGGGGCACCTACGAGCAGTACTTC	CASSFGRGTYEQYF
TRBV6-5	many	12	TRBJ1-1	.	TGTGCCAGCAGCCCTTACGGGACGGCGGAGTTCTTT	CASSPYGTAEFF
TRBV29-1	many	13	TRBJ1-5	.	TGCAGCGTTGGACAGGACGGCAATCAGCCCCAGCATTTT	CSVGQDGNQPQHF
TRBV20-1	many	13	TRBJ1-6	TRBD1	TGCAGTGCGAACCGGGACAGCGGATCACCCCTCCACTTT	CSANRDSGSPLHF
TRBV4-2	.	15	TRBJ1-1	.	TGTGCCAGCAGCCAAGAGGCGATAATGGTCACTGAAGCTTTCTTT	CASSQEAIMVTEAFF
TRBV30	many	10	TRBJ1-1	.	TGTGCCTGGGAGAGGATCAACGCTTTCTTT	CAWERINAFF
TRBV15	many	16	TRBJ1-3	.	TGTGCCACCAGCAGAGATAAAACACGCTCTGGAAACACCATATATTTT	CATSRDKTRSGNTIYF
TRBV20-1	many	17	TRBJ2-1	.	TGCAGTGCTAGCGGTCCCGTAGGGGGAGGGTCCTGGGGTGAGCAGTTCTTC	CSASGPVGGGSWGEQFF
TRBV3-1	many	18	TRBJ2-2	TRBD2	TGTGCCAGCAGCCAAGGATATAGTCTAGCGGGAGCGGCCGGGGAGCTGTTTTTT	CASSQGYSLAGAAGELFF
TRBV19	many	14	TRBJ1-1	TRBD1	TGTGCCAGTAGTATAGTTCAGGGGGCCACTGAAGCTTTCTTT	CASSIVQGATEAFF
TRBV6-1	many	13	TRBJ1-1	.	TGTGCCAGCAGTGAATCATCGGGCACTGAAGCTTTCTTT	CASSESSGTEAFF